The rows below give T cell receptor beta chains drawn from one sample of a study of T cell repertoires in cytomegalovirus infection. For these receptors, no antigen is known. One entry per CDR3 protein, called by TCRdb with MiXCR from the reads. The sample has roughly 500,000 distinct CDR3 sequences; 33% are singletons. The starting material was cultured PBMCs, obtained from culture after CMV antigen stimulation. These receptors all come from a human donor in good health (CMV status not recorded). Some clones in this sample may be carry-over from other donors' samples. Each CDR3 is given with its conserved first and last residue. D genes are given only for firm matches. Not all rows give a size; the values are once, few, many and, for expanded clones, a class.

TRBJ1-2 15 TRBV7-6 few - CASSLGRSRVSGYTF TGTGCCAGCAGCTTAGGGAGGTCCAGGGTATCTGGCTACACCTTC
TRBJ2-1 16 TRBV20-1 - - CSARAFAGVRYNEQFF TGCAGTGCTAGAGCGTTCGCAGGGGTCCGCTACAATGAGCAGTTCTTC
TRBJ2-5 14 TRBV7-2 few - CASSSQGSSGTQYF TGTGCCAGCAGCTCCCAGGGGAGTTCAGGGACCCAGTACTTC
TRBJ1-2 14 TRBV7-2 many TRBD1 CASSSQTGGDGYTF TGTGCCAGCAGCTCCCAGACAGGGGGCGACGGCTACACCTTC
TRBJ1-4 14 TRBV7-4 many TRBD1 CALTGRLWDEKLFF TGTGCCTTGACAGGGAGGCTGTGGGATGAAAAACTGTTTTTT
TRBJ2-2 16 TRBV2 - TRBD2 CASSVQPGLATGELFF TGTGCCAGCAGTGTCCAACCGGGACTAGCGACCGGGGAGCTGTTTTTT
TRBJ1-2 13 TRBV20-1 - TRBD1 CSASAGTGYGYTF TGCAGTGCTAGCGCCGGGACAGGTTATGGCTACACCTTC
TRBJ2-7 12 TRBV6-2/TRBV6-3 few - CASSYRAPEQYF TGTGCCAGCAGTTACCGGGCTCCCGAGCAGTACTTC
TRBJ1-1 14 TRBV11-3 many - CASSSSTRNTEAFF TGTGCCAGCAGCTCCTCGACGAGGAACACTGAAGCTTTCTTT
TRBJ2-5 13 TRBV7-9 - - CASSPKGGETQYF TGTGCCAGCAGCCCCAAGGGGGGAGAGACCCAGTACTTC
TRBJ2-5 13 TRBV19 - - CASRQGGMETQYF TGTGCCAGTAGACAGGGAGGGATGGAGACCCAGTACTTC
TRBJ1-2 14 TRBV28 - - CASSLSLAGDGYTF TGTGCCAGCAGTTTAAGTCTGGCAGGGGATGGCTACACCTTC
TRBJ2-7 15 TRBV28 - TRBD2 CASSFGLAGSYEQYF TGTGCCAGCAGTTTCGGGCTAGCGGGATCCTACGAGCAGTACTTC
TRBJ2-5 16 TRBV7-2 many - CASSLEGAGSGWTQYF TGTGCCAGCAGCTTAGAGGGCGCAGGGTCAGGCTGGACCCAGTACTTC
TRBJ2-5 19 TRBV27 - TRBD2 CASSGWGEGRGVGQETQYF TGTGCCAGCAGTGGTTGGGGGGAGGGCCGGGGCGTGGGCCAAGAGACCCAGTACTTC
TRBJ1-4 14 TRBV7-9 many - CASSNTRADEKLFF TGTGCCAGCAGCAACACCAGGGCGGATGAAAAACTGTTTTTT
TRBJ2-1 16 TRBV7-8 - TRBD2 CASSLVRLADYNEQFF TGTGCCAGCAGCTTAGTTCGGCTAGCGGACTACAATGAGCAGTTCTTC
TRBJ2-5 16 TRBV11-2 many TRBD2 CASSLGASGSRETQYF TGTGCCAGCAGCTTAGGGGCTAGCGGGAGTCGAGAGACCCAGTACTTC
TRBJ1-3 16 TRBV6-5 few - CASSSGGGNSGNTIYF TGTGCCAGCAGTTCCGGGGGGGGAAACTCTGGAAACACCATATATTTT
TRBJ2-3 13 TRBV10-2 - TRBD1 CASTGQGADTQYF TGCGCCAGCACCGGACAGGGTGCAGATACGCAGTATTTT
TRBJ2-1 13 TRBV7-9 few TRBD2 CASSLGGGYEQFF TGTGCCAGCAGCTTAGGGGGGGGGTATGAGCAGTTCTTC
TRBJ1-5 14 TRBV19 - - CASSILSVNQPQHF TGTGCCAGTAGTATACTCAGCGTCAATCAGCCCCAGCATTTT
TRBJ2-1 15 TRBV28 - - CASSLASPPPNEQFF TGTGCCAGCAGTTTAGCATCCCCCCCCCCCAATGAGCAGTTCTTC
TRBJ2-1 13 TRBV7-2 many - CASSSRARSEQFF TGTGCCAGCAGCTCCCGGGCCAGGAGTGAGCAGTTCTTC
TRBJ1-3 15 TRBV7-2 many - CASSLVGVDGNTIYF TGTGCCAGCAGCTTAGTGGGGGTTGACGGAAACACCATATATTTT
TRBJ2-2 16 TRBV7-2 many - CASSLEGPVLTGELFF TGTGCCAGCAGCTTAGAGGGACCAGTCCTCACCGGGGAGCTGTTTTTT
TRBJ2-1 13 TRBV6-2/TRBV6-3 few TRBD2 CASSYQTSGRVFF TGTGCCAGCAGTTACCAGACTAGCGGGAGGGTGTTCTTC
TRBJ1-1 12 TRBV12-3/TRBV12-4 - - CASSLEETEAFF TGTGCCAGCAGTTTGGAGGAAACTGAAGCTTTCTTT
TRBJ2-5 12 TRBV29-1 few - CSVGTDQETQYF TGCAGCGTTGGTACAGACCAAGAGACCCAGTACTTC
TRBJ2-3 16 TRBV7-8 - TRBD2 CASSLEGLAGGDTQYF TGTGCCAGCAGCTTAGAGGGACTAGCGGGAGGAGATACGCAGTATTTT
TRBJ2-5 16 TRBV7-2 many - CASSLDRRSPRETQYF TGTGCCAGCAGCTTAGACAGGCGCTCCCCCAGAGAGACCCAGTACTTC
TRBJ2-4 17 TRBV19 few TRBD1 CASSLAGTGGSRNIQYF TGTGCCAGTAGTTTAGCCGGGACAGGGGGCTCTCGCAACATTCAGTACTTC
TRBJ2-1 17 TRBV6-2/TRBV6-3 - - CASSYDIGASSYNEQFF TGTGCCAGCAGTTACGATATCGGTGCCAGCTCCTACAATGAGCAGTTCTTC
TRBJ1-2 15 TRBV11-2 few TRBD1 CASSSGTDPRNGYTF TGTGCCAGCAGCTCAGGGACAGACCCAAGGAATGGCTACACCTTC
TRBJ2-5 15 TRBV6-2/TRBV6-3 once TRBD1 CASSYLGRGRETQYF TGTGCCAGCAGTTACCTGGGCAGGGGGCGAGAGACCCAGTACTTC
TRBJ2-3 18 TRBV18 - - CASSPRGGGISGTDTQYF TGTGCCAGCTCACCACGAGGCGGCGGGATCAGCGGCACAGATACGCAGTATTTT
TRBJ2-3 15 TRBV30 - TRBD2 CAWSGTSGLTDTQYF TGTGCCTGGAGCGGGACTAGCGGCCTGACAGATACGCAGTATTTT
TRBJ2-1 16 TRBV30 - - CAWSGEQGSFYNEQFF TGTGCCTGGAGTGGGGAACAGGGATCGTTTTACAATGAGCAGTTCTTC
TRBJ2-1 13 TRBV11-2 - - CASSPLPDNEQFF TGTGCCAGCAGCCCCCTCCCTGACAATGAGCAGTTCTTC
TRBJ1-1 15 TRBV18 - - CVSHTGTSMNTEAFF TGTGTCAGCCATACAGGGACGAGTATGAACACTGAAGCTTTCTTT
TRBJ2-5 18 TRBV7-2 few TRBD2 CASSLNGGQREGRETQYF TGTGCCAGCAGCTTAAATGGTGGCCAGCGGGAGGGCCGGGAGACCCAGTACTTC
TRBJ2-1 15 TRBV11-2 - TRBD1 CASSQDRGRNNEQFF TGTGCCAGCAGTCAGGACAGGGGGCGCAACAATGAGCAGTTCTTC
TRBJ2-7 18 TRBV15 - TRBD2 CATSRGDSGHLTFYEQYF TGTGCCACCAGCAGAGGAGATAGCGGGCACCTTACTTTCTACGAGCAGTACTTC
TRBJ1-5 14 TRBV7-4 many - CASSSDRSNQPQHF TGTGCCAGCAGCTCGGACCGTAGCAATCAGCCCCAGCATTTT
TRBJ2-3 13 TRBV3-1 - - CASSQMGTDTQYF TGTGCCAGCAGCCAAATGGGGACAGATACGCAGTATTTT
TRBJ1-2 15 TRBV6-1 - - CASSEGARGLGGYTF TGTGCCAGCAGTGAGGGAGCCCGGGGGCTTGGTGGCTACACCTTC